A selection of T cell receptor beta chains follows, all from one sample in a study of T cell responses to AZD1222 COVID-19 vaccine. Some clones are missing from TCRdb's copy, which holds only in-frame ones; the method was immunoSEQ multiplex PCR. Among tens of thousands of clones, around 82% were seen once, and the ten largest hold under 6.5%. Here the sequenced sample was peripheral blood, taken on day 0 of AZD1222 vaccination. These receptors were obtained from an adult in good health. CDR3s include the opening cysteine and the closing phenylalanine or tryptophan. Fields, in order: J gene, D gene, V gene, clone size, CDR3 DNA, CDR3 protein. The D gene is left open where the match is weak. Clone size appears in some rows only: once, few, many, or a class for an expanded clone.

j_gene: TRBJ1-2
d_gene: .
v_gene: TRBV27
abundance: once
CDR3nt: TGTGCCAGCAGTTTAGATGGGACGGGTAACTATGGCTACACCTTC
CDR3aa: CASSLDGTGNYGYTF

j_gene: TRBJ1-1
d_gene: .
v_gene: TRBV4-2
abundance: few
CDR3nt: TGTGCCAGCAGCGACCTCTCGACAGATTCTTTCTTT
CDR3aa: CASSDLSTDSFF

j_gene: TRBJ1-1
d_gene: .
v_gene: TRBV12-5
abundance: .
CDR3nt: TGTGCTAGTGGAACATTACGGGGGACTGAAGCTTTCTTT
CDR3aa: CASGTLRGTEAFF

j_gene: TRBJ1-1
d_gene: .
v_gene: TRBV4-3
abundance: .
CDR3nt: TGCGCCAGCAGCCAAGACCTGGTGGGGGGCATAGGGACTGAAGCTTTCTTT
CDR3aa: CASSQDLVGGIGTEAFF

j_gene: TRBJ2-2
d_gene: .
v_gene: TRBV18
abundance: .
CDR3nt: TGTGCCAGCTCAAGCCCGGGACTCGAGAACACCGGGGAGCTGTTTTTT
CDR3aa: CASSSPGLENTGELFF

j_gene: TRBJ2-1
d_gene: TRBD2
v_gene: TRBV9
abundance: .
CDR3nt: TGTGCCAGCAGCGATCTAGCGGACAATGAGCAGTTCTTC
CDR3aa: CASSDLADNEQFF

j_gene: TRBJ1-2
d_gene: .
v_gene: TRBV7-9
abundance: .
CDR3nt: TGTGCCAGCAGCCATGTGGCCCTTAACTATGGCTACACCTTC
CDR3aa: CASSHVALNYGYTF

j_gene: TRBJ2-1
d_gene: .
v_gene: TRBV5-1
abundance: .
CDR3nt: TGCGCCAGCAGCTTGTGGTCTCAACGCAATGAGCAGTTCTTC
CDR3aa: CASSLWSQRNEQFF

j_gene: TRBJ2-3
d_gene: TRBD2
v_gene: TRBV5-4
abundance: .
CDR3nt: TGTGCCAGCAGCATAGCGGGGGGGGGCACAGATACGCAGTATTTT
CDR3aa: CASSIAGGGTDTQYF

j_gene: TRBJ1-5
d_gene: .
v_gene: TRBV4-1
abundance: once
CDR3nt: TGCGCCAGCAGCCAAGATCAGCAGCCCCAGCATTTT
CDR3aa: CASSQDQQPQHF

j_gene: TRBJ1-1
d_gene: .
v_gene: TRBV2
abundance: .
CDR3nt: TGTGCCAGCAGTTTCAGCCTCTCTGAAGCTTTCTTT
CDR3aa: CASSFSLSEAFF

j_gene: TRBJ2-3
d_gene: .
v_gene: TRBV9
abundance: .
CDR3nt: TGTGCCAGCAGCCCCCCGCTCTCGCTAGCAGCAACTAGCACAGATACGCAGTATTTT
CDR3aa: CASSPPLSLAATSTDTQYF

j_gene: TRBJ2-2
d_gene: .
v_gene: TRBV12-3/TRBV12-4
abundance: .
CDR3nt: TGTGCCAGCAGTCCACTCCGGGCCGGGGAGCTGTTTTTT
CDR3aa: CASSPLRAGELFF

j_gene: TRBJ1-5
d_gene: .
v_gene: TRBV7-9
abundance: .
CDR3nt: TGTGCCAGCTCGACCGGTACTGCTGATCAGCCCCAGCATTTT
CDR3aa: CASSTGTADQPQHF

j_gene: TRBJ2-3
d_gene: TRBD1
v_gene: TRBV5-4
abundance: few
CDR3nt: TGTGCCAGCAGCTTGGACAGGGGTACAGATACGCAGTATTTT
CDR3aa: CASSLDRGTDTQYF

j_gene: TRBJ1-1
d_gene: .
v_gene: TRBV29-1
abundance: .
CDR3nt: TGCAGCGTTGACAGGGGGAACACTGAAGCTTTCTTT
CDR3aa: CSVDRGNTEAFF

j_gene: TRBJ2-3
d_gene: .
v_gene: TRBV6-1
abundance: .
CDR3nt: TGTGCCAGCAGTGAACCCGGTAGCACAGATACGCAGTATTTT
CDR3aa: CASSEPGSTDTQYF

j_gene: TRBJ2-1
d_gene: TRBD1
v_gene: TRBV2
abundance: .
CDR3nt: TGTGCCAGCAGTGAATCGGGACAGGGAAATGAGCAGTTCTTC
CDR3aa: CASSESGQGNEQFF

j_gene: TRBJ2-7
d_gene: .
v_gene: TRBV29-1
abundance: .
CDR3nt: TGCAGCGTTGAACTTGGTACTTCCTCCTTCTCCTACGAGCAGTACTTC
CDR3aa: CSVELGTSSFSYEQYF

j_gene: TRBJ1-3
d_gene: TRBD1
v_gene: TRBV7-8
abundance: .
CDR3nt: TGTGCCAGCAGCCGCCTGGGGAACGCCAGGGGGGGAAACACCATATATTTT
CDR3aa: CASSRLGNARGGNTIYF

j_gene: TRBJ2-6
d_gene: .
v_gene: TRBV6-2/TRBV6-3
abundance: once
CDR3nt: TGTGCCAGCAGTTTCCAGGACATTTCTGGGGCCAACGTCCTGACTTTC
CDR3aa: CASSFQDISGANVLTF

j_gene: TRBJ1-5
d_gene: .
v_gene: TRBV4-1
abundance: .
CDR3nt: TGCGCCAGCAGCCAAGGGCGCGGGGGGGCGCGGAATCAGCCCCAGCATTTT
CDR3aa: CASSQGRGGARNQPQHF

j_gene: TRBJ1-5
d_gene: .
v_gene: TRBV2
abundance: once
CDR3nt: TGTGCCAGCAGTGAAATCGGCAATCAGCCCCAGCATTTT
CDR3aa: CASSEIGNQPQHF

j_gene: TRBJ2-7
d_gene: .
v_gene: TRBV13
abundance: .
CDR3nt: TGTGCCAGCAGCGCGTTGACAGGCGACACCTACGAGCAGTACTTC
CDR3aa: CASSALTGDTYEQYF

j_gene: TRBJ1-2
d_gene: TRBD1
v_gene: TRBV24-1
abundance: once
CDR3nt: TGTGCCACCAGTGATTTCGCGGGACAGGGGACAATGGGCTACACCTTC
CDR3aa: CATSDFAGQGTMGYTF

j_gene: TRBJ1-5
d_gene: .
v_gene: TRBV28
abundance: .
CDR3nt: TGTGCCAGCAGTCTAGGGGGGTATAATCAGCCCCAGCATTTT
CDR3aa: CASSLGGYNQPQHF

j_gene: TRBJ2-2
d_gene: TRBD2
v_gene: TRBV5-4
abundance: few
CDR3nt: TGTGCCAGCGGGAGCGGGGGAGGCACCGGGGAGCTGTTTTTT
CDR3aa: CASGSGGGTGELFF

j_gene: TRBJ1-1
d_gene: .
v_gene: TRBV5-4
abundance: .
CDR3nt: TGTGCCAGCAGCCGGCAGGTAGTGAACACTGAAGCTTTCTTT
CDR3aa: CASSRQVVNTEAFF

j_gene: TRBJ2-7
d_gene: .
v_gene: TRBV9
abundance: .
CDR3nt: TGTGCCAGCAGCGAGGGGGAGGGGGCCTACGAGCAGTACTTC
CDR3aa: CASSEGEGAYEQYF

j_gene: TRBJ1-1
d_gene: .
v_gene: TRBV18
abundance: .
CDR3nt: TGTGCCAGCTCACCCCGGAACCAAGAAGCTTTCTTT
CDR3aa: CASSPRNQEAFF

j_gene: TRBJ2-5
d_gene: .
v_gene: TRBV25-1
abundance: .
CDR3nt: TGTGCCAGCAGTGGTCCCACAGGAGGAGAGACCCAGTACTTC
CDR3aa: CASSGPTGGETQYF

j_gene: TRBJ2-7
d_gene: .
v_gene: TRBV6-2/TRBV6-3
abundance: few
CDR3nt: TGTGCCAGCAGTTGGTACGACGAGCAGTACTTC
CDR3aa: CASSWYDEQYF

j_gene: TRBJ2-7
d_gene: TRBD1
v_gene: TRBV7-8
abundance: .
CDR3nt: TGTGCCAGCAGCTTAGGGGGACAGGACCCCTACGAGCAGTACTTC
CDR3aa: CASSLGGQDPYEQYF

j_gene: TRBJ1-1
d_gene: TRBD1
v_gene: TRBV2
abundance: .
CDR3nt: TGTGCCAGCTCCGGGCCACAGGGGTCGAACACTGAAGCTTTCTTT
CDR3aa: CASSGPQGSNTEAFF

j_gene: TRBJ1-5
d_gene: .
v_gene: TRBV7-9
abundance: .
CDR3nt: TGTGCCAGCAGCCAGTATTGGCCAGGCAGAAATCAGCCCCAGCATTTT
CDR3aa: CASSQYWPGRNQPQHF

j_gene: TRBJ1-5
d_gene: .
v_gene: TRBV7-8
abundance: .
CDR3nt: TGTGCCAGCAGCGGAGAGACAGTGCGTCAGCCCCAGCATTTT
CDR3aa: CASSGETVRQPQHF

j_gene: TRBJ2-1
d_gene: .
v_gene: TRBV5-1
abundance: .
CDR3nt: TGCGCCAGCAGCCCACATCTAGGTGGCGATGAGCAGTTCTTC
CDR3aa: CASSPHLGGDEQFF

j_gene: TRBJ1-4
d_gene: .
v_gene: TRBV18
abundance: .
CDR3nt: TGTGCCAGCTCATTGGAACAGGGAATACAGGAAAAACTGTTTTTT
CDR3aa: CASSLEQGIQEKLFF

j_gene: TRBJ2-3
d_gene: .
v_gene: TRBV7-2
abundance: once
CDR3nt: TGTGCCAGCAGCGGAAACACAGATACGCAGTATTTT
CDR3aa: CASSGNTDTQYF

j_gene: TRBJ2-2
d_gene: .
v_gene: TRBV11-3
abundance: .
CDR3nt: TGTGCCAGCAGCCCGTCGGGCACCGGGGAGCTGTTTTTT
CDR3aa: CASSPSGTGELFF

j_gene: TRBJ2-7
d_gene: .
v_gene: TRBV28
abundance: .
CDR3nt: TGTGCCACTAGACAGGCCCTCCGGGGCGACGAGCAGTACTTC
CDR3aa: CATRQALRGDEQYF

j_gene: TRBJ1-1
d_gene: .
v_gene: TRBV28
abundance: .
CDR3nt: TGTGCCAGCAGTTTGGTAGCAGGTACCTTGAACACTGAAGCTTTCTTT
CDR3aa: CASSLVAGTLNTEAFF

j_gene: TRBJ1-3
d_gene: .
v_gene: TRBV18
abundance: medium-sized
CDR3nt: TGTGCCAGCTCACCTACCCAGGGAGGAAACACCATATATTTT
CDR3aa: CASSPTQGGNTIYF

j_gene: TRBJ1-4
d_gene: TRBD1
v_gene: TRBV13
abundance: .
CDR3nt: TGTGCCAGCAGTAAATGGACAGGGGGAAATGAAAAACTGTTTTTT
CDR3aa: CASSKWTGGNEKLFF

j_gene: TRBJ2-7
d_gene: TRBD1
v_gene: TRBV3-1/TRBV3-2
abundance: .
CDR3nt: TGTGCCAGCAGCCCCTCAGGGGGATTCCGCTCCGAGCAGTACTTC
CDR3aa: CASSPSGGFRSEQYF

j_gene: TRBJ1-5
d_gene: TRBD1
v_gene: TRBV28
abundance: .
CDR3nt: TGTGCCAGCACCTCTCCGGGACAGGGACGCAATCAGCCCCAGCATTTT
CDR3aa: CASTSPGQGRNQPQHF

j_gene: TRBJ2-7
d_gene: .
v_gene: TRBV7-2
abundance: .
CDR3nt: TGTGCCAGCAGCTTAGTGGGGAGTGAGGCCCACGAGCAGTACTTC
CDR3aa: CASSLVGSEAHEQYF

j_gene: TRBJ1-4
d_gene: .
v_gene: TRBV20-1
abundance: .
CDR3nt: TGCAGTGCTAGTTTTGTCAATGAAAAACTGTTTTTT
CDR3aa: CSASFVNEKLFF

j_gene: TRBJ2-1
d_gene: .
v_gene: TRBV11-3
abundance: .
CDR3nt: TGTGCCAGCAGGTTAAGCCCAATCTCGGGGGGCCGGGTTGAGCAGTTCTTC
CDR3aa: CASRLSPISGGRVEQFF

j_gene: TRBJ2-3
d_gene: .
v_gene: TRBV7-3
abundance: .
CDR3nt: TGTGCCAGCAGCTCCGTCAGCACAGATACGCAGTATTTT
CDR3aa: CASSSVSTDTQYF

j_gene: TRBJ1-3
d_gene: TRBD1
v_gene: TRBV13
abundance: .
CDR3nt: TGTGCCAGCAGCTTGGGACAGGCGAAAAACACCATATATTTT
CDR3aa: CASSLGQAKNTIYF

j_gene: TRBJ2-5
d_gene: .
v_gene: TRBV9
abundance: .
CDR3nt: TGTGCCAGCAGCGTAGGGGGCGTTGAAGAGACCCAGTACTTC
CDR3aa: CASSVGGVEETQYF

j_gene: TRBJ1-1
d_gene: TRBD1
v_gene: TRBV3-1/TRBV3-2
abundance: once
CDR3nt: TGTGCCAGCAGCCAAGATCGCAGGGGGCGGGAAGCTTTCTTT
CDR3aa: CASSQDRRGREAFF

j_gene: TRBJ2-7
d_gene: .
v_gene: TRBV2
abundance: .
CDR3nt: TGTGCCAGCAGTGGGTCTATCTACGAGCAGTACTTC
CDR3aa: CASSGSIYEQYF

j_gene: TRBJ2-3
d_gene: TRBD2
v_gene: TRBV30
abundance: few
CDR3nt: TGTGCCTGGAATCTAGCGGGGTTGGCAGATACGCAGTATTTT
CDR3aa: CAWNLAGLADTQYF

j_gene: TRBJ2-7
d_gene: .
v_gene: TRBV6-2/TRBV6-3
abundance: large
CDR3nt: TGTGCCAGCAGTTACTTGATCCCCAACGAGCAGTACTTC
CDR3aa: CASSYLIPNEQYF

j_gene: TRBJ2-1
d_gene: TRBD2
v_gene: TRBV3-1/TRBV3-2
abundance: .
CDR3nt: TGTGCCAGCAGCCAAGGAAGCGGGGCGTACAATGAGCAGTTCTTC
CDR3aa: CASSQGSGAYNEQFF

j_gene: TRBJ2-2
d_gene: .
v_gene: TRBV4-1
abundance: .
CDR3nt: TGCGCCAGCAGCCAGGCCCGGGGCGGGGAGCTGTTTTTT
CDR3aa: CASSQARGGELFF

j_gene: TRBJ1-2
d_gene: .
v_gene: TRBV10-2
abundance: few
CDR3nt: TGCGCCAGCAGTGTAACAGACTATGGCTACACCTTC
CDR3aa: CASSVTDYGYTF

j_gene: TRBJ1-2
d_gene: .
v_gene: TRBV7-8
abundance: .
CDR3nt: TGTGCCAGCAGCATACAGGGAATACCTAACTATGGCTACACCTTC
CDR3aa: CASSIQGIPNYGYTF